This T cell receptor (beta chain) appears in the sequencing data of a study of blood T cell repertoires in COVID-19. Study overall: PBMCs, B-cell-depleted T cells, or T cells were the source of the cDNA or gDNA that made up the material.

In the original analysis: Estimation of nucleated cell counts relied on the amplification of reference gene primers. Here immunoSEQ multiplex PCR was the method, and the copy in TCRdb shows in-frame clones only, minus some. The V and J calls and clone size were taken over from that table, and D and trimming were inferred from the DNA. The table shows under 140,000 clones, with 88% occurring only once. The sequence came from a woman aged 50 to 60 with acute or convalescent COVID-19. The sequenced sample was peripheral blood.

The CDR3 DNA follows: TGTGCCAGCAGTTCACAGGGTTTCGGTCACACTGAAGCTTTCTTT. Protein: CASSSQGFGHTEAFF. The V call is TRBV6-5, the J call TRBJ1-1, with D possibly TRBD1 on 6 matching bases. The CDR3 is made up of 15 amino acids. Deletions cut 4 bases from V and 3 bases from J, with 15 bases between. Germline CDR1 and CDR2: MNHEY and SVGAGI.